The 18 T cell receptor beta chains reported below all come from one sample, sequenced in a study of T cell clones after liver transplantation. This table comes from immunoSEQ multiplex PCR, and its TCRdb copy is limited to in-frame clones, with some not included. The table shows approximately 26,000 clones, with about three quarters occurring only once. The material was CD4+ T cells from blood, obtained before liver transplant. These TCRs come from a human donor who received a liver transplant.

The genes are TRBV19 and TRBJ2-1; 7 bases agree with TRBD2. Germline V gene data show CDR1 as LNHDA and CDR2 as SQIVND (reference sequence). V trimming: 3 bases; J trimming: 4 bases; junction bases outside the gene matches: 6. The CDR3 totals 15 residues. Here the CDR3 reads CASSIGGRDYNEQFF. CDR3 DNA sequence: TGTGCCAGTAGTATTGGCGGGAGAGATTACAATGAGCAGTTCTTC. Together with reference TRBV19 and TRBJ2-1, the CDR3 gives the full variable domain: DGGITQSPKYLFRKEGQNVTLSCEQNLNHDAMYWYRQDPGQGLRLIYYSQIVNDFQKGDIAEGYSVSREKKESFPLTVTSAQKNPTAFYLCASSIGGRDYNEQFFGPGTRLTVL.

V and J are TRBV18 and TRBJ2-7; D is perhaps TRBD2 (6 bases). V lost 2 bases, J lost 6 bases, and 8 bases lay in between. Per germline, CDR1 KGHSH and CDR2 LQKENI. This CDR3 has 12 amino acids. CDR3 sequence (DNA): TGTGCCAGCTCACCAAGAGCGGGCGAGCAGTACTTC. Encoded protein: CASSPRAGEQYF.

This chain uses TRBV2 with TRBJ1-3, with D unclear. Trimming shortened V by 4 bases and J by 4 bases, and 8 bases separated the two germline ends. CDR1 and CDR2 from the germline V gene are SNHLY and FYNNEI. The CDR3 is 13 residues long. CDR3 sequence: CASSGTDGNTIYF. In DNA form, the CDR3 reads TGTGCCAGCAGTGGGACCGACGGAAACACCATATATTTT.

The chain is built from TRBV5-8 and TRBJ2-1; 7 nucleotides line up with TRBD2. Germline V CDR1 and CDR2: SGHTS, YDEGEE. The V and J ends lost 0 bases and 5 bases, in that order; junction bases with no gene match: 5. The CDR3 length is 15 residues. The CDR3 sequence is CASSLAVGGNNEQFF. For the CDR3, the DNA is TGTGCCAGCAGCTTGGCTGTCGGGGGGAACAATGAGCAGTTCTTC.

The chain has TRBV12-5 and TRBJ2-5, with TRBD1 matching 9 bases. With 1 base clipped from V and 3 bases from J, the junction kept 24 bases outside the gene matches. This CDR3 comprises 22 residues. Germline V lookup: CDR1 LGHNT, CDR2 FRNRAP. The CDR3, as DNA: TGTGCTAGTGGTTTGGCAGGCAAAGAGATCGGGACAGGGTATTCGGTAGAAGAGACCCAGTACTTC. Translating it yields CASGLAGKEIGTGYSVEETQYF.

The V and J genes are TRBV28 and TRBJ2-2; D not certain. The germline V and J ends were trimmed by 7 bases and 4 bases, with 10 bases remaining between them. This CDR3 contains 13 residues. CDR1 MDHEN and CDR2 SYDVKM come from the germline V gene. CDR3 amino acids: CASTLTPTGELFF. The DNA of the CDR3 is TGTGCCAGCACCTTGACCCCCACCGGGGAGCTGTTTTTT.

In this sample, this clone turned up a few times. The chain couples TRBV9 to TRBJ1-1; 7 bases map to TRBD1. Trimming removed 6 bases from V and 1 base from J; junction bases left unmatched: 9. The CDR3 contains 15 residues. CDR1 is SGDLS, CDR2 YYNGEE, per germline. As DNA, the CDR3 is TGTGCCAGCACCCCCACGGCAGGGGGGAACACTGAAGCTTTCTTT. Its protein is CASTPTAGGNTEAFF.

In its sample, this clone ranks as medium-sized. The chain links TRBV30 to TRBJ1-1; D perhaps matches TRBD1 (5 bases). Germline CDR1 and CDR2: GTSNPN and SVGIG (reference sequence). The CDR3 is made up of 13 amino acids. The V and J ends lost 4 bases and 2 bases respectively, with 11 bases between them. The CDR3 reads CAWTGTPNTEAFF. The CDR3 DNA reads TGTGCCTGGACAGGGACTCCCAACACTGAAGCTTTCTTT.

This clone has just one count. V usage is TRBV14 and J usage is TRBJ2-5; D gene ambiguous. CDR1 is SGHDN and CDR2 is FVKESK in the germline V gene. The CDR3 loop spans 12 amino acids. Trimming cost V 4 bases and J 2 bases, with 5 bases left between them. The CDR3 sequence is CASSLTQETQYF. The CDR3 nucleotides read TGTGCCAGCAGCCTAACACAAGAGACCCAGTACTTC.

This clone was counted a few times. The chain links TRBV14 to TRBJ2-3; weak D call: TRBD2 (5 bases). The CDR3 spans 13 residues. V lost 2 bases to trimming and J lost 5 bases, with 8 bases between them. CDR1 and CDR2 from the germline V gene are SGHDN and FVKESK. The CDR3 here is CASSQWGVDTQYF. For the CDR3, the DNA is TGTGCCAGCAGCCAATGGGGAGTAGATACGCAGTATTTT.

This clone came up a few times. J is TRBJ1-5 and V is TRBV7-8; maybe TRBD1 (5 bases). Looked up from germline, CDR1 is SGHVS and CDR2 is FQNEAQ. V was pared by 5 bases and J by 0 bases, with 20 bases between. The CDR3 is made up of 18 amino acids. The CDR3 spells CASSTNRDGIYSNQPQHF. The DNA of the CDR3 is TGTGCCAGCAGCACGAACCGGGACGGCATCTATAGCAATCAGCCCCAGCATTTT.

This chain links TRBV28 with TRBJ1-6; D possibly corresponds to TRBD1 (5 bases). There are 16 residues in the CDR3. The V end lost 5 bases, the J end lost 4 bases, and 15 bases lay between the germline ends. Germline loops: CDR1 MDHEN, CDR2 SYDVKM. The CDR3 spells CASSGDLGRYNSPLHF. CDR3 DNA: TGTGCCAGCAGTGGGGACCTCGGGAGGTATAATTCACCCCTCCACTTT.

CDR3 sequence reads: CASSPRGVSYEQYF. The CDR3 DNA is TGTGCCAGCTCCCCTCGGGGGGTCTCCTACGAGCAGTACTTC. This chain links TRBV18 with TRBJ2-7; TRBD2 agrees at 7 bases. From germline, CDR1 is KGHSH and CDR2 LQKENI. The CDR3 spans 14 residues. Trimming took 6 bases from V and 0 from J; bases not matched to a gene: 5.

The CDR3, as DNA: TGTGCCAGCAGCCAAGAAACCTACAGACCGTCACCCCTCCACTTT. Its protein is CASSQETYRPSPLHF. The chain has TRBV14 and TRBJ1-6; no clear D. Germline V gene lookup returns CDR1 SGHDN and CDR2 FVKESK. V dropped 0 bases and J dropped 10 bases, with 13 bases sitting between them. CDR3 length: 15 residues.

This clone was detected once. The V and J genes are TRBV29-1 and TRBJ2-2; TRBD2 matches at 10 bases. From germline, CDR1 is SQVTM and CDR2 ANQGSEA. V shed 5 bases and J 5 bases; nucleotides not matched to a gene: 5. The CDR3 is 14 residues long. The CDR3 spells CSVSSGSITGELFF. CDR3 DNA sequence: TGCAGCGTTTCTAGCGGGAGTATTACCGGGGAGCTGTTTTTT.

The rearrangement joins TRBV7-8 to TRBJ2-3; TRBD2 agrees at 12 bases. This CDR3 is built from 16 residues. With V trimmed by 7 bases and J by 2 bases, 7 bases remained unmatched. Germline V CDR1 and CDR2: SGHVS, FQNEAQ. CDR3 nucleotide sequence: TGTGCCAGCACCGACACTAGCGGGAGGTCCACAGATACGCAGTATTTT. Its protein is CASTDTSGRSTDTQYF.

The chain combines TRBV5-6 with TRBJ2-5; the D is unclear. The germline gives CDR1 SGHDT, CDR2 YYEEEE. The ends were cut back, 1 base at V and 1 base at J, with 14 bases in the middle. The CDR3 extends over 16 amino acids. The DNA of the CDR3 is TGTGCCAGCAGCTTGTTTTCGGGCCAGGTCCAAGAGACCCAGTACTTC. Its protein is CASSLFSGQVQETQYF.

This clone was counted only a few times. The chain links TRBV5-6 to TRBJ1-1; TRBD1 agrees at 7 bases. The CDR3 length is 14 residues. Looked up from germline, CDR1 is SGHDT and CDR2 is YYEEEE. Losses at the gene ends were 3 bases for V and 8 bases for J; bases not matched to a gene: 10. CDR3 in amino acids: CASSYSGTEFEAFF. For the CDR3, the DNA is TGTGCCAGCAGCTACTCCGGGACAGAGTTCGAAGCTTTCTTT. Filled out from reference TRBV5-6 and TRBJ1-1, the complete variable domain reads DAGVTQSPTHLIKTRGQQVTLRCSPKSGHDTVSWYQQALGQGPQFIFQYYEEEERQRGNFPDRFSGHQFPNYSSELNVNALLLGDSALYLCASSYSGTEFEAFFGQGTRLTVV.